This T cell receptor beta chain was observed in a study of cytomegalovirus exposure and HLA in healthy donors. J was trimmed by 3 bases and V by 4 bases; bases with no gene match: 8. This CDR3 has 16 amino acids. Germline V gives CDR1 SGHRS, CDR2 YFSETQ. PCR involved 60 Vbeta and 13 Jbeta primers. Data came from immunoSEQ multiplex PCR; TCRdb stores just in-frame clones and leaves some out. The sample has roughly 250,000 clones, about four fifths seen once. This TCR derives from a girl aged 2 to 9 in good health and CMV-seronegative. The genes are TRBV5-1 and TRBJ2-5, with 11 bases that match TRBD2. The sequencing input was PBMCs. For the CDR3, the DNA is TGCGCCAGCAGCCCGTTAATGACTAGCGGGGAAGAGACCCAGTACTTC. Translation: CASSPLMTSGEETQYF.